A selection of T cell receptor beta chains follows, all from one sample in a study of T cell responses to AZD1222 COVID-19 vaccine. Sequencing used immunoSEQ multiplex PCR; TCRdb keeps in-frame clones, though not all of them. The repertoire has approximately 150,000 clones, about 90% of them found once; the top ten carry around 1.3%. This specimen was peripheral blood, taken on day 0 of AZD1222 vaccination. The receptor set was obtained from an adult in good health. Each CDR3 is given with its conserved first and last residue. D genes are given only for firm matches. Clone size is not always given. Where it is, it says once, few, many or a class for expanded clones.

clone size: -; J gene: TRBJ2-7; V gene: TRBV4-2; D gene: -; CDR3 DNA: TGTGCCAGCAGCCAGGAAGGGGTAGCTACCCGTTACGAGCAGTACTTC; CDR3 protein: CASSQEGVATRYEQYF
clone size: -; J gene: TRBJ1-1; V gene: TRBV12-3/TRBV12-4; D gene: -; CDR3 DNA: TGTGCCAGCAGTTTAGCGCTTGGTGAAGCTTTCTTT; CDR3 protein: CASSLALGEAFF
clone size: -; J gene: TRBJ1-1; V gene: TRBV7-9; D gene: -; CDR3 DNA: TGTGCCAGCAGCTTAGCGCTCCAGGGTGAAGCTTTCTTT; CDR3 protein: CASSLALQGEAFF
clone size: -; J gene: TRBJ2-2; V gene: TRBV9; D gene: -; CDR3 DNA: TGTGCCAGCAGCGAGGTCGTCGGCCTAGGGACCGGGGAGCTGTTTTTT; CDR3 protein: CASSEVVGLGTGELFF
clone size: -; J gene: TRBJ2-6; V gene: TRBV6-5; D gene: -; CDR3 DNA: TGTGCCAGCAGACCTCCGGGGGCCAACGTCCTGACTTTC; CDR3 protein: CASRPPGANVLTF
clone size: -; J gene: TRBJ2-5; V gene: TRBV11-1; D gene: TRBD2; CDR3 DNA: TGTGCCAGCAGCTTGGGGACTAGCGGGATTCAAGAGACCCAGTACTTC; CDR3 protein: CASSLGTSGIQETQYF
clone size: -; J gene: TRBJ2-3; V gene: TRBV9; D gene: -; CDR3 DNA: TGTGCCAGCAGCCCTGTTGACCGGTCTAATACGCAGTATTTT; CDR3 protein: CASSPVDRSNTQYF
clone size: once; J gene: TRBJ1-5; V gene: TRBV9; D gene: -; CDR3 DNA: TGTGCCAGCAGTGGGGGGGGCAATCAGCCCCAGCATTTT; CDR3 protein: CASSGGGNQPQHF
clone size: -; J gene: TRBJ1-2; V gene: TRBV27; D gene: -; CDR3 DNA: TGTGCCAGCAGTTTTCGGCTCGCTGGGGGCTTCTATGGCTACACCTTC; CDR3 protein: CASSFRLAGGFYGYTF
clone size: once; J gene: TRBJ2-1; V gene: TRBV19; D gene: -; CDR3 DNA: TGTGCCAGTAGTATTATAATAGCAGGGTTCCACAATGAGCAGTTCTTC; CDR3 protein: CASSIIIAGFHNEQFF
clone size: -; J gene: TRBJ1-1; V gene: TRBV3-1/TRBV3-2; D gene: -; CDR3 DNA: TGTGCCAGCGCCAAGGGCACAGGGATACGAGCTTTCTTT; CDR3 protein: CASAKGTGIRAFF
clone size: -; J gene: TRBJ1-2; V gene: TRBV6-5; D gene: -; CDR3 DNA: TGTGCCAGCACCCCGCGGGGCAACTATGGCTACACCTTC; CDR3 protein: CASTPRGNYGYTF
clone size: -; J gene: TRBJ2-3; V gene: TRBV6-5; D gene: TRBD1; CDR3 DNA: TGTGCCAGCAGACTGGGGACAGGGGGAGCAGATACGCAGTATTTT; CDR3 protein: CASRLGTGGADTQYF
clone size: -; J gene: TRBJ1-3; V gene: TRBV21-1; D gene: -; CDR3 DNA: TGTGCCAGCAGCAAAATGGGAATCTCTGGAAACACCATATATTTT; CDR3 protein: CASSKMGISGNTIYF
clone size: -; J gene: TRBJ1-4; V gene: TRBV2; D gene: TRBD1; CDR3 DNA: TGTGCCAGCAGTGAAGCTGGGACAGCTCCTAATGAAAAACTGTTTTTT; CDR3 protein: CASSEAGTAPNEKLFF
clone size: few; J gene: TRBJ1-2; V gene: TRBV7-2; D gene: -; CDR3 DNA: TGTGCCAGCAGCCCTGTAGGGCCCCTCTATGGCTACACCTTC; CDR3 protein: CASSPVGPLYGYTF
clone size: -; J gene: TRBJ2-7; V gene: TRBV19; D gene: -; CDR3 DNA: TGTGCCAGCGCCGAGGTCAGCTCCTACGAGCAGTACTTC; CDR3 protein: CASAEVSSYEQYF
clone size: -; J gene: TRBJ2-5; V gene: TRBV7-2; D gene: TRBD2; CDR3 DNA: TGTGCCAGCAGCCAACAAGCGGGGGTAAAGGAGACCCAGTACTTC; CDR3 protein: CASSQQAGVKETQYF
clone size: once; J gene: TRBJ2-1; V gene: TRBV7-9; D gene: TRBD2; CDR3 DNA: TGTGCCAGCAGCTTAGGCGGGGGGAGTGTATACAATGAGCAGTTCTTC; CDR3 protein: CASSLGGGSVYNEQFF
clone size: -; J gene: TRBJ1-1; V gene: TRBV7-7; D gene: -; CDR3 DNA: TGTGCTAGCAGCCCCCTCGCCGGTAACACTGAAGCTTTCTTT; CDR3 protein: CASSPLAGNTEAFF
clone size: -; J gene: TRBJ1-2; V gene: TRBV29-1; D gene: -; CDR3 DNA: TGCAGCGTTGGCGGCCTAAACTATGGCTACACCTTC; CDR3 protein: CSVGGLNYGYTF
clone size: once; J gene: TRBJ2-7; V gene: TRBV14; D gene: TRBD2; CDR3 DNA: TGTGCCAGCAGCCAATCGGGACTAGCGTTCTCCTACGAGCAGTACTTC; CDR3 protein: CASSQSGLAFSYEQYF